This TCR beta chain came from a study of T cells after yellow fever vaccination. In regard to this clonotype: Antigen unknown.

This CDR3 has 14 residues. V dropped 1 base and J dropped 5 bases, with 9 bases sitting between them. CDR1 SGHRS and CDR2 YFSETQ come from the germline V gene. Study conclusions and caveats: CD4 and CD8 compartments shared a small share of clonotypes. When the response was secondary, it was weaker but reached its peak faster, day 5 versus 15. Primary-vaccination clones mostly resurfaced post-booster (more than 95% CD4, roughly 90% CD8).

Universal primer sites and UMIs were introduced during 5'RACE template-switching synthesis of TCR cDNA. TCRdb reprocessed the 5' RACE reads via MiXCR and lists one record per CDR3 protein. The sample has hundreds of thousands of distinct CDR3 sequences; roughly 5% are singletons. The material sequenced was CD4+ T cells sorted from PBMCs, taken on the day of the yellow fever booster vaccination. The chain carries TRBV5-1 and TRBJ2-2; D is ambiguous. The clonotype comes from a man in his late teens or twenties who received the YFV17D yellow fever vaccine. The chain's CDR3 is CASSLSVQTGELFF. The CDR3 DNA is TGCGCCAGCAGCTTGTCCGTGCAGACCGGGGAGCTGTTTTTT.